Sequencing of this T cell receptor (beta chain) was carried out in a study of T cell responses to AZD1222 COVID-19 vaccine. General study points: Variant regions that are unmutated are reportedly the target of nearly half of spike-specific TCRs. With dominance at 160-218 and 743-854, vaccine-associated CD4 TCRs spanned spike. Breadth and depth of Spike-specific TCRs rose after two AZD1222 doses.

CDR1 KGHDR and CDR2 SFDVKD come from the germline V gene. This CDR3 has 17 residues. Deletions cut 4 bases from V and 0 bases from J, with 15 bases between. Pooled together were second doses at about 4 or about 12 weeks. Of note for this clone: The antigen is undetermined.

Data came from immunoSEQ multiplex PCR; TCRdb stores just in-frame clones and leaves some out. Among around 130,000 clones, 75% to 95% were seen once, and the ten largest hold around 1.9%. The V call is TRBV24-1, the J call TRBJ1-3; D possibly corresponds to TRBD1 (5 bases). This material consisted of peripheral blood, taken 28 days after the second AZD1222 dose. The sequence was collected from an adult who received the AZD1222 COVID-19 vaccine. CDR3 residues: CATSEGRDGISGNTIYF. The CDR3 bases are TGTGCCACCAGTGAGGGGAGGGACGGTATCTCTGGAAACACCATATATTTT.